This T cell receptor (beta chain) was found in a study of OX40 agonist ivuxolimab in advanced cancers. Across the study: Patients were dosed with the agonistic anti-OX40 (CD134) antibody ivuxolimab. Enrolled patients in dose escalation had cancers that were hepatocellular carcinoma, melanoma, renal cell or head and neck cancer. Study observations and caveats: Patients with a partial response at 0.1-3.0 mg/kg had among the lowest clonal expansion.

The data were produced by immunoSEQ multiplex PCR, yet TCRdb's version contains in-frame clones alone and is incomplete. The table includes roughly 60,000 clones, almost 95% detected once. Concerning this clone: The antigen remains undetermined.

Sequenced here: CD4+ or CD8+ T cells sorted from blood, sampled in a trial of the OX40 agonist ivuxolimab. The TCR originated in an adult with an advanced solid tumor such as melanoma, head and neck, liver or kidney cancer.

The CDR3 region is CASSQIQGGHEQYF. CDR3 DNA sequence: TGCGCCAGCAGCCAAATACAGGGGGGCCACGAGCAGTACTTC. The chain combines TRBV4-3 with TRBJ2-7; 8 bases map to TRBD1. The CDR3 contains 14 residues. Germline-derived CDR1 and CDR2 are LGHNA and YSLEER. J lost 5 bases, V lost 2 bases, and 5 bases had no gene match.